The clone carrying this T cell receptor (beta chain) was seen more than once but under ten times. Antigen specificity is unknown. An end of the junction differs from the germline gene, which may be a read error. CDR3 regions were amplified by Arm-PCR using iRepertoire HTBI primers to build TCR beta libraries. TCRdb used MiXCR to reprocess the multiplex PCR reads, holding one entry per CDR3 protein. The sample yields about 660,000 distinct CDR3 sequences, approximately 29% seen once. The data originate from a study of regulatory T cells in long-lasting Graves disease. Study-wide findings and caveats: Persistent disease showed a preference for TRBV28, TRBJ1-2 and TRBJ2-5.

Time point described: persistent/refractory GD, antithyroid drugs over 5 years with positive TRAb. Isolated PBMC RNA provided the starting material for the TCR library. This CDR3 contains 14 residues. CDR1 and CDR2 (germline): SEHNR, FQNEAQ (reference sequence). This sequence was found in a female donor with Graves disease. The chain couples TRBV7-9 to TRBJ2-5, with 7 positions matching TRBD2. The sample in question was peripheral blood mononuclear cells (PBMCs), obtained when the disease was refractory, from a patient treated with antithyroid drugs. The CDR3 DNA follows: TGTGCCAGCAGCCTAGCGGTGGCGGGAGAGACCCAGTACTTC. Translated, it gives CASSLAVAGETQYF. Full variable domain (missing parts from reference TRBV7-9 and TRBJ2-5): DTGVSQNPRHKITKRGQNVTFRCDPISEHNRLYWYRQTLGQGPEFLTYFQNEAQLEKSRLLSDRFSAERPKGSFSTLEIQRTEQGDSAMYLCASSLAVAGETQYFGPGTRLLVL.